The next 7 T cell receptor beta chains were all read from a single sample in a study of vaccination effects on CD4 cells after COVID-19 (dated 2022 in TCRdb). After less than eleven days of culture, CD4+ T cells were isolated with the EasySep CD4+ T cell isolation kit. Their recognized antigens are unknown. To prepare the library, the immunoSEQ multiplex PCR assay was applied. The table comes from immuneACCESS by way of TCRdb, which keeps in-frame sequences with V and J called. Part of the clones is missing from these tables; in studies checked, under half for an unresolved V gene and the rest for unknown reasons. The sample records tens of thousands of clones, around 76% of which are singletons. Roughly 12% of the sample goes to the ten largest clones. Sample: CD4+ T cells from PBMCs cultured without peptide, taken before COVID-19 vaccination. All receptors come from a human donor who had a prior SARS-CoV-2 infection.

The chain combines TRBV12-5 with TRBJ1-5, with D unresolved. There are 16 residues in the CDR3. CDR1 is LGHNT and CDR2 is FRNRAP in the germline V gene. V gave up 0 bases and J gave up 2 bases, with 11 bases separating them. The CDR3 nucleotides are TGTGCTAGTGGTTTGGTAAGGCTGGGAGGCAATCAGCCCCAGCATTTT. Its translation: CASGLVRLGGNQPQHF.

This sequence joins TRBV7-6 and TRBJ1-6; TRBD1 matches 9 bases. CDR1 and CDR2 (germline): SGHVS, FNYEAQ. The CDR3 covers 22 residues. V gave up 3 bases and J gave up 6 bases; unmatched junction bases: 24. CDR3 coding DNA: TGTGCCAGCAGCTTTGACAGGGGGATAGCCGCCACACCTATTGGGATTAATTCACCCCTCCACTTT. Protein product: CASSFDRGIAATPIGINSPLHF.

This clone was recorded a few times. The chain couples TRBV30 to TRBJ1-2, with D maybe TRBD1 (5 bases). Trimming took off 5 bases at V and 2 bases at J, with 15 bases between the two ends. The CDR3 contains 14 residues. CDR1 is GTSNPN and CDR2 is SVGIG in the germline V gene (reference sequence). CDR3 loop: CAWGLLGTNYGYTF. In DNA form, the CDR3 reads TGTGCCTGGGGTCTGTTAGGGACCAACTATGGCTACACCTTC.

A few counts support this clone. The chain uses TRBV6-5 and TRBJ1-1; the D is unclear. V dropped 4 bases and J dropped 7 bases, with 13 bases sitting between them. Per the germline V gene, CDR1 is MNHEY and CDR2 is SVGAGI. This CDR3 region has 13 residues. CDR3 sequence: CASSLRPRLEAFF. CDR3 nucleotides: TGTGCCAGCAGTTTAAGACCGCGCCTTGAAGCTTTCTTT.

The chain employs TRBV2 and TRBJ1-5; D is unresolved. The ends were cut back, 4 bases at V and 4 bases at J, with 11 bases in the middle. The germline CDR1 and CDR2 sequences are SNHLY and FYNNEI. The length of the CDR3 is 14 residues. CDR3 DNA: TGTGCCAGCAGTGGGGAGGGCGTAAATCAGCCCCAGCATTTT. Translated: CASSGEGVNQPQHF.

The genes are TRBV27 and TRBJ1-3; D not resolved. Trimming pared 3 bases from V and 2 bases from J, leaving 11 bases between. CDR1 is MNHEY and CDR2 is SMNVEV in the germline V gene (reference sequence). The CDR3 totals 15 residues. CDR3 amino acids: CASSFDPRAGNTIYF. The CDR3 DNA reads TGTGCCAGCAGTTTCGACCCAAGAGCTGGAAACACCATATATTTT.

V usage is TRBV7-9 and J usage is TRBJ2-5, with 10 bases lining up with TRBD2. V shed 2 bases and J 5 bases; nucleotides not matched to a gene: 8. The CDR3 is 16 residues long. Looked up from germline, CDR1 is SEHNR and CDR2 is FQNEAQ (reference sequence). The CDR3 loop reads CASSLFPAGGPETQYF. CDR3 nucleotide sequence: TGTGCCAGCAGCTTATTCCCAGCGGGAGGGCCGGAGACCCAGTACTTC.